Presented here are 28 T cell receptor beta chains from one specimen sequenced in a study of cytomegalovirus exposure and HLA in healthy donors. Using immunoSEQ multiplex PCR, the repertoire was profiled, and TCRdb retains in-frame clones only, with some absent. Of roughly 130,000 clones in the sample, about 91% were seen once. What was sequenced was PBMCs. These receptors came from a young woman in good health and CMV-seropositive.

The V gene is TRBV7-9, the J gene TRBJ2-3, with D unclear. The V gene lost 5 bases and the J gene lost 4 bases, with 19 bases spanning the gap. Germline V gene data show CDR1 as SEHNR and CDR2 as FQNEAQ (reference sequence). The CDR3 is made up of 16 amino acids. The CDR3 region is CASSPPSDLGADTQYF. The CDR3 DNA sequence: TGTGCCAGCAGCCCGCCTTCAGATCTCGGAGCAGATACGCAGTATTTT. Combining the CDR3 with reference TRBV7-9 and TRBJ2-3 gives the whole variable domain DTGVSQNPRHKITKRGQNVTFRCDPISEHNRLYWYRQTLGQGPEFLTYFQNEAQLEKSRLLSDRFSAERPKGSFSTLEIQRTEQGDSAMYLCASSPPSDLGADTQYFGPGTRLTVL.

The chain recombines TRBV5-1 with TRBJ1-4; perhaps TRBD1 as D (6 bases). Germline CDR1 is SGHRS and CDR2 is YFSETQ. This CDR3 is built from 14 residues. Deletions cut 5 bases from V and 8 bases from J, with 16 bases between. This CDR3 reads CASSLNRAGEKLFF. CDR3 nucleotides: TGCGCCAGCAGTTTAAACAGGGCAGGAGAAAAACTGTTTTTT.

The V and J genes are TRBV27 and TRBJ1-2, with 8 positions matching TRBD1. Germline V lookup: CDR1 MNHEY, CDR2 SMNVEV (reference sequence). After removal of 5 bases from V and 3 bases from J, the junction contained 8 bases not matched to a gene. The CDR3 is 15 amino acids. CDR3 sequence reads: CASSPGQGTYYGYTF. CDR3 DNA: TGTGCCAGCAGTCCCGGACAGGGAACGTACTATGGCTACACCTTC.

The CDR3 protein is CANPTGGQIQETQYF. The CDR3 DNA reads as TGCGCCAACCCAACCGGGGGGCAAATCCAAGAGACCCAGTACTTC. The chain uses TRBV5-1 and TRBJ2-5, with D maybe TRBD2 (7 bases). CDR1 is SGHRS, CDR2 YFSETQ, per germline. With 9 bases removed from V and 1 base from J, the gap between germline ends came to 19 bases. CDR3 size: 15 residues. Full variable domain (missing parts from reference TRBV5-1 and TRBJ2-5): KAGVTQTPRYLIKTRGQQVTLSCSPISGHRSVSWYQQTPGQGLQFLFEYFSETQRNKGNFPGRFSGRQFSNSRSEMNVSTLELGDSALYLCANPTGGQIQETQYFGPGTRLLVL.

CDR3 in amino acids: CSGLGGSGNTIYF. As DNA, the CDR3 is TGCAGCGGCCTTGGAGGCTCTGGAAACACCATATATTTT. V and J are TRBV29-1 and TRBJ1-3; D ambiguous. Germline V CDR1 and CDR2: SQVTM, ANQGSEA. Trimming took off 7 bases at V and 0 bases at J, with 10 bases between the two ends. This CDR3 is built from 13 residues.

This clone occurred a few times. This rearrangement joins TRBV7-3 to TRBJ2-7; perhaps TRBD1 as D (6 bases). The CDR3 contains 14 residues. Germline lookup yields CDR1 SGHTA and CDR2 FQGTGA. V was shortened by 5 bases and J by 5 bases, with 16 bases between the two germline ends. The CDR3 sequence is CASSPTGFLDEQYF. The CDR3 bases are TGTGCCAGCAGCCCAACAGGGTTTCTCGACGAGCAGTACTTC.

The rearrangement uses TRBV5-4 and TRBJ1-1; D unclear. This CDR3 is 15 amino acids long. V lost 0 bases, J lost 0 bases, and 9 bases lay in between. Germline V gene data show CDR1 as SGHNT and CDR2 as YYREEE (reference sequence). The CDR3: CASSLESRMNTEAFF. The CDR3 bases are TGTGCCAGCAGCTTGGAGAGCCGAATGAACACTGAAGCTTTCTTT.

The chain joins TRBV2 to TRBJ1-2; no clear D gene. The CDR3 totals 13 residues. Germline CDR1 is SNHLY and CDR2 is FYNNEI. Trimming stripped 7 bases from V and 0 bases from J, with 9 bases between. The CDR3, as DNA: TGTGCCAGCAACAGAATCTCTAACTATGGCTACACCTTC. Protein product: CASNRISNYGYTF.

This chain uses TRBV7-9 with TRBJ1-5; 7 nucleotides align to TRBD1. The ends lost 5 bases at V and 0 bases at J; junction bases unmatched: 7. CDR1 SEHNR and CDR2 FQNEAQ come from the germline V gene (reference sequence). This CDR3 spans 16 amino acids. The CDR3 reads CASSKTQGFSNQPQHF. CDR3 coding DNA: TGTGCCAGCAGCAAGACACAGGGGTTTAGCAATCAGCCCCAGCATTTT.

The rearrangement joins TRBV5-1 to TRBJ1-6; D is undetermined. The CDR3 is 15 residues long. CDR1 is SGHRS, CDR2 YFSETQ, per germline. V dropped 3 bases and J dropped 9 bases, with 16 bases sitting between them. CDR3 sequence reads: CASSWVDNKISPLHF. CDR3 nucleotide sequence: TGCGCCAGCAGCTGGGTAGACAATAAGATTTCACCCCTCCACTTT.

There are a few counts of this clone. The CDR3 is CASSFPGQLNSPLHF. The CDR3 nucleotides are TGTGCCAGCAGTTTTCCAGGACAACTGAATTCACCCCTCCACTTT. The V call is TRBV28, the J call TRBJ1-6; D might be TRBD1 (5 bases). Trimming left V 3 bases short and J 7 bases short, with 13 bases between. Germline CDR1 MDHEN, CDR2 SYDVKM. CDR3 length: 15 residues.

Concerning this clone: This specimen includes other DNA sequences encoding the same CDR3. The V and J genes are TRBV5-4 and TRBJ2-3; 10 bases are shared with TRBD2. This CDR3 region has 15 residues. The V segment lost 4 bases and the J segment 1 base; nucleotides outside the gene matches: 3. The germline V gene has CDR1 SGHNT and CDR2 YYREEE (reference sequence). Here the CDR3 reads CASSPGTSGTDTQYF. The CDR3 region has the DNA TGTGCCAGCAGCCCGGGGACTAGCGGCACAGATACGCAGTATTTT.

This clone has only a few counts. As DNA, the CDR3 is TGCGCCAGCAGTGATGACAGGGGCTACGAGCAGTACTTC. This codes for CASSDDRGYEQYF. V gene TRBV10-1 combines with J gene TRBJ2-7, with 8 positions matching TRBD1. This CDR3 has 13 amino acids. Trimming cost V 3 bases and J 3 bases; bases outside gene matches: 1. Germline V CDR1 and CDR2: WNHNN, SYGVQD (reference sequence).

The rearrangement links TRBV27 to TRBJ2-3; 7 bases align to TRBD2. V lost 0 bases, J lost 5 bases, and 8 bases stayed unmatched. Germline CDR1 and CDR2: MNHEY and SMNVEV (reference sequence). This CDR3 contains 16 residues. CDR3: CASSLSGGGKRDTQYF. The CDR3 DNA reads TGTGCCAGCAGTTTATCGGGCGGGGGAAAGCGAGATACGCAGTATTTT.

The rearrangement links TRBV6-5 to TRBJ1-2; the match to TRBD1 covers 7 bases. This CDR3 is built from 15 residues. Germline trimming cut 5 bases from V and 1 base from J; bases unmatched to any gene: 7. Germline loops: CDR1 MNHEY, CDR2 SVGAGI. CDR3 region: CASSTQGRFNYGYTF. Here the CDR3 DNA reads TGTGCCAGCAGTACACAGGGGAGGTTTAACTATGGCTACACCTTC.

The chain is built from TRBV2 and TRBJ2-7; 7 bases are a match to TRBD1. Germline trimming cut 5 bases from V and 5 bases from J; bases unmatched to any gene: 6. The CDR3 extends over 13 amino acids. The germline V gene has CDR1 SNHLY and CDR2 FYNNEI. The CDR3, as DNA: TGTGCCAGCAGTTTAATACAGGGGCACGAGCAGTACTTC. Translated: CASSLIQGHEQYF.

The rearrangement uses TRBV4-1 and TRBJ1-2, with TRBD1 matching 9 bases. CDR3 length: 19 residues. The germline CDR1 and CDR2 sequences are MGHRA and YSYEKL. The junction had 15 bases not matched to a gene; V was cut back by 4 bases and J by 0 bases. CDR3 loop: CASSLQTGQGGLANYGYTF. CDR3 bases: TGCGCCAGCAGCCTTCAGACGGGACAGGGTGGATTGGCTAACTATGGCTACACCTTC.

The V gene is TRBV4-3, the J gene TRBJ2-7; 12 nucleotides agree with TRBD2. The CDR3 runs to 17 residues. The germline gives CDR1 LGHNA, CDR2 YSLEER. With V trimmed by 0 bases and J by 3 bases, 6 bases remained unmatched. Here the CDR3 reads CASSQEPRTSGNYEQYF. The CDR3 bases are TGCGCCAGCAGCCAAGAACCACGGACTAGCGGGAACTACGAGCAGTACTTC.

In DNA form, the CDR3 reads TGTGCCAGCAGCGAAGACCGACTAGCGGGGGAGACCCAGTACTTC. Its protein product is CASSEDRLAGETQYF. The chain employs TRBV7-9 and TRBJ2-5; 11 nucleotides line up with TRBD2. Trimming cost V 5 bases and J 5 bases; bases outside gene matches: 7. Germline values: CDR1 SEHNR, CDR2 FQNEAQ (reference sequence). The CDR3 spans 15 residues. Supplemented by reference TRBV7-9 and TRBJ2-5, the full variable domain reads DTGVSQNPRHKITKRGQNVTFRCDPISEHNRLYWYRQTLGQGPEFLTYFQNEAQLEKSRLLSDRFSAERPKGSFSTLEIQRTEQGDSAMYLCASSEDRLAGETQYFGPGTRLLVL.

V gene TRBV2 combines with J gene TRBJ2-7; 10 positions match TRBD1. This CDR3 spans 15 amino acids. Losses at the gene ends were 5 bases for V and 6 bases for J; bases not matched to a gene: 10. The germline V gene has CDR1 SNHLY and CDR2 FYNNEI. The CDR3 nucleotides are TGTGCCAGCAGTCCGCCCGGACAGGGGGTTAGCGAGCAGTACTTC. Its translation is CASSPPGQGVSEQYF.

Here the CDR3 DNA reads TGTGCCAGCCGCAAGCCGGGACTGAATTCAAATGAGCAGTTCTTC. This sequence encodes CASRKPGLNSNEQFF. The J gene is TRBJ2-1, the V gene TRBV2; possible D gene TRBD2, 6 bases. This CDR3 is built from 15 residues. Germline CDR1 is SNHLY and CDR2 is FYNNEI. With 8 bases removed from V and 7 bases from J, the gap between germline ends came to 21 bases.

The chain employs TRBV10-1 and TRBJ2-7; 11 bases map to TRBD1. The CDR3 is 13 amino acids. Trimming took 6 bases from V and 4 from J; bases not matched to a gene: 2. CDR1 and CDR2 (germline): WNHNN, SYGVQD (reference sequence). The CDR3 loop reads CASRDRGQYEQYF. In DNA, the CDR3 is TGCGCCAGCAGGGACAGGGGGCAGTACGAGCAGTACTTC.

The genes are TRBV10-1 and TRBJ2-7, with D perhaps TRBD1 (5 bases). Germline V gene sequence: CDR1 WNHNN, CDR2 SYGVQD (reference sequence). V shed 0 bases and J shed 1 base, with 13 bases lying between them. There are 16 residues in the CDR3. This CDR3 reads CASSESWSGSSYEQYF. In nucleotides, the CDR3 is TGCGCCAGCAGTGAGTCGTGGTCAGGGTCATCCTACGAGCAGTACTTC.

DNA of the CDR3: TGTGCCAGCAGTCCGAGCGGGGGGGTCTACAATGAGCAGTTCTTC. Translated: CASSPSGGVYNEQFF. The chain couples TRBV6-5 to TRBJ2-1, with 10 bases fitting TRBD2. From germline, CDR1 is MNHEY and CDR2 SVGAGI. CDR3 length: 15 residues. The V segment lost 5 bases and the J segment 3 bases; nucleotides outside the gene matches: 4.

The chain has TRBV4-2 and TRBJ2-2; D is unclear. Trimming removed 3 bases at V and 4 bases at J, with 18 bases between. The CDR3 contains 17 residues. Germline V gene data show CDR1 as LGHNA and CDR2 as YNFKEQ. The CDR3 loop is CASSHQPRLWSTGELFF. The CDR3, as DNA: TGTGCCAGCAGCCATCAACCTAGGCTGTGGAGCACCGGGGAGCTGTTTTTT.

V gene TRBV5-1 combines with J gene TRBJ2-7, with 9 bases matching TRBD1. Germline V gives CDR1 SGHRS, CDR2 YFSETQ. The J segment lost 6 bases and the V segment lost 4 bases, leaving 11 bases of the junction unmatched. The CDR3 is 15 amino acids. The CDR3 coding sequence is TGCGCCAGCAGCGGGGGGACAGGGAATTCTCGCGAGCAGTACTTC. Protein: CASSGGTGNSREQYF.

This clone was picked up a small number of times. The chain combines TRBV11-2 with TRBJ1-2; weak D call: TRBD1 (6 bases). CDR1 is SGHAT, CDR2 FQNNGV, per germline. The length of the CDR3 is 14 residues. Trimming took 4 bases from V and 7 from J, leaving 16 bases between them. The CDR3 is CASSSDRLVGGYTF. CDR3 coding DNA: TGTGCCAGCAGCTCCGACAGGTTGGTCGGTGGCTACACCTTC.

As DNA, the CDR3 is TGTGCCAGCAGTCTACGAACCGGGGGGGCAGATACGCAGTATTTT. It yields the protein CASSLRTGGADTQYF. The chain recombines TRBV13 with TRBJ2-3; 8 nucleotides agree with TRBD2. Germline V lookup: CDR1 PRHDT, CDR2 FYEKMQ (reference sequence). This CDR3 is 15 amino acids long. V gave up 6 bases and J gave up 4 bases; unmatched junction bases: 9.